This T cell receptor (beta chain) originates from a study of blood T cells in healthy people across ages. V dropped 6 bases and J dropped 11 bases, with 11 bases sitting between them. Germline V gene data show CDR1 as PRHDT and CDR2 as FYEKMQ (reference sequence). The CDR3 has 11 amino acids. Alongside a J-beta primer mix, a sample-barcoded 5' primer served in a second PCR lasting roughly 6 to 12 cycles. Sequencing recovered at least 2.5 million CDR3-containing paired-end reads from each sample. Each CDR3 protein gets one entry after TCRdb re-called the 5' RACE reads with MiXCR. This table has over 1,500,000 distinct CDR3 sequences, around half appearing once. Healthy Caucasians from Russia aged 6 to 90 served as donors. The total RNA that was extracted per sample amounted to at least 5.5 micrograms. Concerning this clonotype: Its antigen is undetermined.

Study results and caveats: A greater number of naive CD4+ cells and higher diversity distinguished long-lived donors from aged donors.

The sample consisted of blood. The source is a woman aged 40 to 49 in good health. This chain links TRBV13 with TRBJ2-1, with D possibly being TRBD1 (6 bases). CDR3: CASSSTGQQFF. The CDR3 DNA is TGTGCCAGCAGTTCGACAGGCCAGCAGTTCTTC. Full variable domain (rest looked up from reference TRBV13 and TRBJ2-1): AAGVIQSPRHLIKEKRETATLKCYPIPRHDTVYWYQQGPGQDPQFLISFYEKMQSDKGSIPDRFSAQQFSDYHSELNMSSLELGDSALYFCASSSTGQQFFGPGTRLTVL.